Described below is a single T cell receptor (beta chain) sequence and its context. Antigen: not known. The sample belongs to a study of CD8 T cells in Susac syndrome. The length of the CDR3 is 14 residues. Germline CDR1 is SGHVS and CDR2 is FNYEAQ. V trimming: 5 bases; J trimming: 10 bases; junction bases outside the gene matches: 6. High-throughput TCR beta sequencing covered peripheral CD8+ and CD4+ T cells. The diagnostic criteria for definite or probable disease, as recently defined, were met by the patients with Susac syndrome. General study findings and limits: In Susac syndrome, CD4+ T cell repertoires lacked any clonal expansion.

Random hexamers were used to reverse transcribe an amount of roughly 0.45 to 1 ug RNA. Multiplex immunoSEQ PCR targeted 54 Vbeta and 13 Jbeta TCR beta segments. MiXCR, run by TCRdb on the immunoSEQ multiplex PCR reads, gives a single entry per CDR3 protein. The repertoire includes about 210,000 distinct CDR3 sequences, approximately 94% of them detected once, and under 0.2% sits in the top ten. The chain carries TRBV7-6 and TRBJ1-6; 9 nucleotides match TRBD1. This sequence originates from a human donor with Susac syndrome. Sequences were obtained from CD4+ T cells from PBMCs. The CDR3 region has the DNA TGTGCCAGCAGCCCGGGGGACAGGGACTCACCCCTCCACTTT. Translation gives CASSPGDRDSPLHF. The whole variable domain, remainder taken from reference TRBV7-6 and TRBJ1-6, is GAGVSQSPRYKVTKRGQDVALRCDPISGHVSLYWYRQALGQGPEFLTYFNYEAQQDKSGLPNDRFSAERPEGSISTLTIQRTEQRDSAMYRCASSPGDRDSPLHFGNGTRLTVT.